The 4 T cell receptor beta chains below were found in one sample sequenced in a study of T cells in Graves' hyperthyroidism and ophthalmopathy. Template material for amplifying TCR beta CDR3 regions consisted of RNA transcripts. HTBI primers drove first-round RT-PCR of the TCR CDR3. TCRdb recomputed calls from the multiplex PCR reads with MiXCR, one row per CDR3 protein. The table shows approximately 32,000 distinct CDR3 sequences, with roughly 50% occurring only once. Sequences were obtained from blood. The receptors originated from a woman between 50 and 59 years old with Graves' hyperthyroidism that later progressed to Graves' ophthalmopathy.

This clonotype was seen ten or more times. The chain joins TRBV29-1 to TRBJ2-7; D is uncertain. CDR3 size: 15 residues. V was clipped by 2 bases and J by 1 base, with 15 bases between them. Germline CDR1 and CDR2: SQVTM and ANQGSEA. Here the CDR3 DNA reads TGCAGCGTTGAATCGGTTGGGGTTCCGTCCTACGAGCAGTACTTC. It yields the protein CSVESVGVPSYEQYF.

This clonotype has ten or more counts. J is TRBJ2-1 and V is TRBV4-2; D is ambiguous. Trimming took off 0 bases at V and 2 bases at J, with 14 bases between the two ends. The CDR3 length is 17 residues. Germline V gene sequence: CDR1 LGHNA, CDR2 YNFKEQ. The CDR3 here is CASSQDSSSKAYNEQFF. As DNA, the CDR3 is TGTGCCAGCAGCCAAGATTCCTCTAGTAAGGCCTACAATGAGCAGTTCTTC.

This clonotype was seen only a few times. The chain joins TRBV18 to TRBJ2-3; D may correspond to TRBD1 or TRBD2 (6 bases each). The CDR3 has 15 residues. Per germline, CDR1 KGHSH and CDR2 LQKENI. V lost 0 bases and J lost 8, with 15 bases in between. Written as DNA, the CDR3 is TGTGCCAGCTCACCACCCGCCATAAGGGGGGCTACGCAGTATTTT. It encodes CASSPPAIRGATQYF.

In its sample, this clonotype ranks as medium-sized. One junction end does not reproduce the germline sequence, and a read error may be involved. The chain couples TRBV10-1 to TRBJ2-1, with TRBD1 matching 9 bases. CDR1 and CDR2 (germline): WNHNN, SYGVQD (reference sequence). The CDR3 covers 15 residues. The CDR3 spells CASSESQFSGQGLVF. DNA of the CDR3: TGCGCCAGCAGTGAGTCGCAATTCTCGGGACAGGGTTTGGTCTTC.